Following are 22 T cell receptor beta chains from one sample sequenced in a study of CD8 T cells in ankylosing spondylitis. General study points: A motif of 7 to 9 highly homologous TCR beta variants was seen as apparently characteristic of ankylosing spondylitis blood.

Antigen specificity for these receptors is unknown. Each CDR3 protein gets one entry after TCRdb re-called the 5' RACE reads with MiXCR. The table records 400,000 to 450,000 distinct CDR3 sequences, roughly a sixth of them present only once. Sequenced material: blood, either unsorted or a sorted T cell fraction (not recorded which). These receptors were taken from a male donor with ankylosing spondylitis.

The sample holds a few counts of this clonotype. This chain uses TRBV28 with TRBJ1-2; 8 nucleotides match TRBD1. The CDR3 consists of 13 residues. Germline V gene data show CDR1 as MDHEN and CDR2 as SYDVKM. Losses at the gene ends were 4 bases for V and 11 bases for J; bases not matched to a gene: 9. Written as DNA, the CDR3 is TGTGCCAGCAGTTCTGGACAGGGTGTGTGGTACACCTTC. It is translated as CASSSGQGVWYTF.

This clonotype was observed a few times. J is TRBJ1-6 and V is TRBV11-3; D uncertain. V lost 5 bases and J lost 5, with 4 bases in between. In germline, CDR1 is SGHNT, CDR2 YENEEA. CDR3 length: 12 residues. CDR3 protein: CASSGDNSPLHF. CDR3 nucleotides: TGTGCCAGCAGCGGCGATAATTCACCCCTCCACTTT.

This clonotype was recorded a few times. This rearrangement joins TRBV6-1 to TRBJ2-3, with D tentatively TRBD2 (5 bases). Germline CDR1 MNHNS, CDR2 SASEGT. The CDR3 is 15 residues long. Trimming removed 7 bases at V and 5 bases at J, with 19 bases between. CDR3 nucleotide sequence: TGTGCCAGCACCCAATCGCGGGCGATAAGAGATACGCAGTATTTT. Protein sequence: CASTQSRAIRDTQYF.

This clonotype was found a few times. The rearrangement links TRBV12-3 or TRBV12-4 to TRBJ2-1, with TRBD2 matching over 10 bases. The CDR3 extends over 15 amino acids. Germline trimming cut 6 bases from V and 9 bases from J; bases unmatched to any gene: 11. The CDR3 protein is CASRIGEVAGGEQFF. In DNA, the CDR3 is TGTGCCAGCAGAATAGGGGAAGTAGCGGGAGGTGAGCAGTTCTTC.

This clonotype has more than one count but fewer than ten. The chain has TRBV4-2 and TRBJ2-3, with D perhaps TRBD1 or TRBD2 (5 bases each). The germline V and J ends were trimmed by 5 bases and 11 bases, with 20 bases remaining between them. The CDR3 runs 14 residues. The germline V gene has CDR1 LGHNA and CDR2 YNFKEQ. The CDR3 protein is CASSRGSGGPLQYF. CDR3 bases: TGTGCCAGCAGCAGGGGCAGCGGAGGCCCTTTGCAGTATTTT.

This chain uses TRBV5-6 with TRBJ2-5; 9 nucleotides match TRBD1. CDR3 length equals 15 residues. V lost 0 bases, J lost 2 bases, and 2 bases stayed unmatched. From germline, CDR1 is SGHDT and CDR2 YYEEEE. The chain's CDR3 is CASSLEGTGQETQYF. In nucleotides, the CDR3 is TGTGCCAGCAGCTTGGAGGGGACAGGGCAAGAGACCCAGTACTTC. Full variable domain (missing parts from reference TRBV5-6 and TRBJ2-5): DAGVTQSPTHLIKTRGQQVTLRCSPKSGHDTVSWYQQALGQGPQFIFQYYEEEERQRGNFPDRFSGHQFPNYSSELNVNALLLGDSALYLCASSLEGTGQETQYFGPGTRLLVL.

This chain uses TRBV7-8 with TRBJ2-5; TRBD2 matches 7 bases. With V trimmed by 5 bases and J by 4 bases, 10 bases remained unmatched. The CDR3 runs to 15 residues. The germline CDR1 and CDR2 sequences are SGHVS and FQNEAQ. The CDR3: CASSPQLGGRETQYF. CDR3 nucleotide sequence: TGTGCCAGCAGCCCCCAGCTCGGGGGGAGAGAGACCCAGTACTTC.

This clonotype was counted between two and nine times. The chain uses TRBV4-1 and TRBJ2-3; TRBD1 agrees at 8 bases. Germline V gene sequence: CDR1 MGHRA, CDR2 YSYEKL. Unmatched junction bases numbered 7, after V lost 4 bases and J lost 4 bases. The length of the CDR3 is 15 residues. The CDR3 is CASSLIGQGPDTQYF. The CDR3 bases are TGCGCCAGCAGCCTCATCGGACAGGGTCCAGATACGCAGTATTTT.

Many counts were recorded for this clonotype. This chain connects TRBV20-1 to TRBJ2-1; the D is unclear. CDR3 length: 16 amino acids. CDR1 DFQATT and CDR2 SNEGSKA come from the germline V gene (reference sequence). V was cut by 5 bases and J by 0 bases, with 17 bases left in between. The CDR3 coding sequence is TGCAGTGCTCCTCCCACTACGGGTAGCTCCTACAATGAGCAGTTCTTC. Encoded protein: CSAPPTTGSSYNEQFF.

In this sample, this clonotype turned up a few times. The chain combines TRBV2 with TRBJ1-5; TRBD1 agrees at 11 bases. The CDR3 spans 14 residues. CDR1 SNHLY and CDR2 FYNNEI come from the germline V gene. V lost 4 bases to trimming and J lost 5 bases; unmatched junction nucleotides: 1. The CDR3 bases are TGTGCCAGCAGTGGGACAGGGGGCGATCAGCCCCAGCATTTT. Translation: CASSGTGGDQPQHF.

The J gene is TRBJ1-4, the V gene TRBV12-3 or TRBV12-4; TRBD1 aligns across 8 bases. The CDR3 consists of 14 residues. V was clipped by 6 bases and J by 6 bases; unmatched bases: 6. CDR3 sequence (DNA): TGTGCCAGCAGGTCAACAGGGGGAGATGAAAAACTGTTTTTT. Residues: CASRSTGGDEKLFF.

V gene TRBV5-6 combines with J gene TRBJ2-1; D uncertain. The CDR3 consists of 17 residues. Trimming stripped 0 bases from V and 3 bases from J, with 16 bases between. Germline V CDR1 and CDR2: SGHDT, YYEEEE. CDR3 in amino acids: CASSLVTGAYYYNEQFF. DNA of the CDR3: TGTGCCAGCAGCTTGGTAACTGGAGCCTACTACTACAATGAGCAGTTCTTC.

This clonotype came up many times. The rearrangement joins TRBV12-3 or TRBV12-4 to TRBJ2-1, with 11 bases lining up with TRBD2. CDR3 length: 14 residues. With V trimmed by 6 bases and J by 9 bases, 7 bases remained unmatched. The CDR3 DNA is TGTGCCAGCAGGGCGGGGACTAGCGGTGGTGAGCAGTTCTTC. It is translated as CASRAGTSGGEQFF.

The J gene is TRBJ2-5, the V gene TRBV20-1; D might be TRBD1 or TRBD2, each matching 5 bases. Trimming took 3 bases from V and 2 from J, leaving 10 bases between them. The CDR3 is made up of 13 amino acids. Germline V lookup: CDR1 DFQATT, CDR2 SNEGSKA (reference sequence). CDR3 nucleotide sequence: TGCAGTGCTAGTTGGGGGAGACAAGAGACCCAGTACTTC. Encoded protein: CSASWGRQETQYF.

This clonotype was counted only a few times. The chain recombines TRBV5-6 with TRBJ2-7; perhaps TRBD2 as D (6 bases). The length of the CDR3 is 16 residues. Germline CDR1 is SGHDT and CDR2 is YYEEEE. V gave up 5 bases and J gave up 2 bases, with 20 bases separating them. The CDR3 is CASSSWGRRAAYEQYF. The CDR3 DNA is TGTGCCAGCAGTTCGTGGGGGAGGAGGGCAGCCTACGAGCAGTACTTC. Drawing the rest from reference TRBV5-6 and TRBJ2-7, the complete variable domain is DAGVTQSPTHLIKTRGQQVTLRCSPKSGHDTVSWYQQALGQGPQFIFQYYEEEERQRGNFPDRFSGHQFPNYSSELNVNALLLGDSALYLCASSSWGRRAAYEQYFGPGTRLTVT.

This clonotype was picked up a small number of times. This chain links TRBV5-6 with TRBJ2-4; 8 bases align to TRBD2. The junction had 6 bases not matched to a gene; V was cut back by 1 base and J by 6 bases. Germline-derived CDR1 and CDR2 are SGHDT and YYEEEE. The CDR3 loop spans 15 amino acids. The CDR3 coding sequence is TGTGCCAGCAGCTTGACAGCGGGAGTCGGAAACATTCAGTACTTC. It encodes CASSLTAGVGNIQYF.

This clonotype was found a few times. The chain uses TRBV6-1 and TRBJ2-7; D may be TRBD1 (6 bases). Trimming cost V 4 bases and J 5 bases, with 15 bases left between them. The CDR3 runs to 14 residues. The germline gives CDR1 MNHNS, CDR2 SASEGT. The DNA of the CDR3 is TGTGCCAGCAGTGGAGTACGGGGACAAGACGAGCAGTACTTC. It codes for CASSGVRGQDEQYF.

The rearrangement joins TRBV10-3 to TRBJ2-1; 9 nucleotides match TRBD1. V trimming: 8 bases; J trimming: 7 bases; junction bases outside the gene matches: 12. The CDR3 spans 15 residues. Germline-derived CDR1 and CDR2 are ENHRY and SYGVKD. CDR3 DNA: TGTGCCATCTCCACCGGGACAGGGCCTGAGAATGAGCAGTTCTTC. Translating gives CAISTGTGPENEQFF.

The rearrangement joins TRBV24-1 to TRBJ2-5; 10 bases align to TRBD2. From germline, CDR1 is KGHDR and CDR2 SFDVKD. The CDR3 has 15 residues. The V gene end was trimmed by 5 bases and the J gene end by 1 base; junction bases not matched to a gene: 3. The CDR3 loop reads CATSASGGVQETQYF. Here the CDR3 DNA reads TGTGCCACCAGTGCTAGCGGGGGTGTCCAAGAGACCCAGTACTTC.

The rearrangement uses TRBV2 and TRBJ2-7; 8 nucleotides agree with TRBD1. With 6 bases clipped from V and 4 bases from J, the junction kept 11 bases outside the gene matches. Germline CDR1 reads SNHLY; CDR2 reads FYNNEI. The CDR3 length is 15 residues. The DNA of the CDR3 is TGTGCCAGCAGAGTTCAGGGGGCTTGGGTTTACGAGCAGTACTTC. It yields the protein CASRVQGAWVYEQYF.

This clonotype was observed a few times. The rearrangement joins TRBV6-5 to TRBJ1-1; no clear D gene. The germline gives CDR1 MNHEY, CDR2 SVGAGI. This CDR3 contains 15 residues. V was pared by 4 bases and J by 3 bases, with 15 bases between. The CDR3 loop is CASSFRLQRDTEAFF. DNA of the CDR3: TGTGCCAGCAGTTTCCGACTCCAACGGGACACTGAAGCTTTCTTT.

This chain joins TRBV14 and TRBJ1-2, with D possibly TRBD1 on 5 matching bases. This CDR3 has 15 amino acids. The germline V gene has CDR1 SGHDN and CDR2 FVKESK. V was clipped by 0 bases and J by 0 bases, with 8 bases between them. As DNA, the CDR3 is TGTGCCAGCAGCCAAGATCCGGGGGCTAACTATGGCTACACCTTC. Encoded protein: CASSQDPGANYGYTF.